This T cell receptor (beta chain) originates from a study of T cell responses to AZD1222 COVID-19 vaccine (dated by TCRdb to 2020 to 2022). Study-level background: A total of 233 trial participants underwent TCR sequencing, of whom around 200 received two doses of AZD1222 and about 26 received two doses of the MenACWY control vaccine. Trial participants were enrolled by age into subgroups of 18-55, 56-69 and 70-plus years, and approximately 150, 30 and 60 TCR-sequenced participants, respectively, were included in these subgroups. What the research found in general, with its limitations: Conclusions about previously exposed vaccinees were limited because only a handful of AZD1222 recipients were SARS-CoV-2 seropositive at baseline. Because no day 14 peak-response samples were available, the repertoires could be characterized only after the peak T cell response. The 56-69-year group was small, and its depth increase did not reach significance, likely because of low power. The vaccine-associated CD4 TCRs covered the entire spike protein, and the dominant responses fell in regions 160-218 and 743-854. Reportedly, close to half of the unique spike-specific TCRs recognized epitopes lying outside the regions that are mutated in the B.1.351 and B.1.1.7 variants. A significant rise in spike-specific TCR breadth and depth was observed after two AZD1222 doses relative to day 0 and relative to MenACWY recipients. Participants were mostly white British, with more females than males. The authors suggested clonal diversity may have been underestimated.

The CDR3 regions of human TCRbeta chains were analyzed by immunosequencing. The study's own analysis went as follows. TCRs in the repertoires were compared against a reference library of SARS-CoV-2-specific TCRs that had been generated with the MIRA antigen-specificity platform. Breadth was defined as the fraction of unique TCRs that were SARS-CoV-2-associated, and depth was defined as the fraction of total T cells that were SARS-CoV-2-associated. Using the MIRA data, each spike-specific TCR was mapped to the spike region that the TCR reacts to and placed in a CD4 or CD8 class. Log10-transformed breadth and depth values were compared by one-way ANOVA with Sidak's multiple comparisons tests. TCRdb's version of the immuneACCESS table is confined to in-frame rearrangements and falls short of the full clone set. An unresolved V gene accounts for under half of the shortfall where checked; the remainder is of unknown origin. V and J calls and clone size are those listed in that table; D and trimming were worked out from the DNA. This sample is represented by 140,000 to 150,000 clones; approximately 90% of them were singletons. Clones ranked in the top ten supply 3.8% of the sample.

From cysteine to phenylalanine, the CDR3 is 17 amino acids long. Here the CDR3 DNA is all that survives: 51 bases in frame from base 1. CDR1 and CDR2, per the germline V gene, are MNHNS and SASEGT. The V end gives up 4 bases and the J end 0 bases, leaving 12 bases in the junction not matched to a gene. Comment on this clone: The antigen this receptor binds is unknown. No base quality values were provided; no much bigger clone lies one nucleotide off.

The sample's time point, from its label and the paper: about 28 days (+/-7) after the second vaccine dose. Because spike-specific TCR depth and breadth did not differ between the two schedules, AZD1222 recipients who got a second dose at roughly 4 weeks were pooled with those who got a second dose at roughly 12 weeks. Vaccinee samples were obtained from the UK trials COV001 and COV002, which included a single-blind randomized controlled phase 2/3 trial of AZD1222 (ChAdOx1 nCoV-19) in healthy adults. For TCRbeta chain sequencing, PBMC samples from trial participants were taken at day 0 and at day 28 after the second dose.

The chain is made from TRBV6-1 and TRBJ2-7, with TRBD1 matching 7 junction bases. The sequenced sample was peripheral blood, obtained 28 days after the second AZD1222 dose. This receptor was taken from an adult who received the AZD1222 COVID-19 vaccine. The DNA sequence is given as TGTGCCAGCAGTGGAGATAGACAGGGCTGGTCCTCCTACGAGCAGTACTTC. Translated, this is CASSGDRQGWSSYEQYF.